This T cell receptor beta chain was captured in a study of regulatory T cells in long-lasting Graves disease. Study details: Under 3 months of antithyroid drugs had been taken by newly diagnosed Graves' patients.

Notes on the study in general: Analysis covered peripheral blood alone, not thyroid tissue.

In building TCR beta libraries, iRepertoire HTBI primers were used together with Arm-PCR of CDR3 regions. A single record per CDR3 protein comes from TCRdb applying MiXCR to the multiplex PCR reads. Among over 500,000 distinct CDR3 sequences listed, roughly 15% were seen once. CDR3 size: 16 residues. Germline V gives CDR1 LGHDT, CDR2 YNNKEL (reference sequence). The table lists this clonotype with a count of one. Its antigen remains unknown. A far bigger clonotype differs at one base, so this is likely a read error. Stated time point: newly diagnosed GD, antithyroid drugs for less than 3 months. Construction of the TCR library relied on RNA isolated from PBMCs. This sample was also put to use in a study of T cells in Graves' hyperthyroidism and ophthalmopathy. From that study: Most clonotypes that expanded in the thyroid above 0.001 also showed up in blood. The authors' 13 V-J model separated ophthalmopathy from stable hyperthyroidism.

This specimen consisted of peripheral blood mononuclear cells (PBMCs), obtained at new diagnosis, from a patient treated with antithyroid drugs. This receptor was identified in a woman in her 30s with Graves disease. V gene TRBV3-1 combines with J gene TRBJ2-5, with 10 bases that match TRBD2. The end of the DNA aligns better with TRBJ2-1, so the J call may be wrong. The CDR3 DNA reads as TGTGCCAGCAGCCTGGCGCGAGCGGGAGGGGGCGATGAGCAGTTCTTC. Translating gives CASSLARAGGGDEQFF.